This passage covers 14 T cell receptor beta chains from one sample sequenced in a study of cytomegalovirus exposure and HLA in healthy donors. PCR primers comprised 60 Vbeta and 13 Jbeta primers. Sequenced by immunoSEQ multiplex PCR; TCRdb stores in-frame clones only, minus some. Of some 190,000 clones in the sample, around 82% are singletons; the top ten hold 2% to 3%. Sequenced: PBMCs. Receptor source: a woman under 40 in good health and CMV-seropositive.

The genes are TRBV21-1 and TRBJ2-5; the D call of TRBD2 is as the table states it, not checked on the DNA. TRBV21-1 counts as a pseudogene. This CDR3 is built from 15 residues. CDR3 nucleotide sequence: TGTGCCAGCAGCCTGGGGGGTCTCAGTGGGGAGACCCAGTACTTC. It codes for CASSLGGLSGETQYF.

The table lists this clone with a few counts. The chain links TRBV9 to TRBJ1-2; no clear D. This CDR3 contains 17 residues. The V and J ends lost 1 base and 5 bases respectively, with 21 bases between them. The germline V gene has CDR1 SGDLS and CDR2 YYNGEE. CDR3 nucleotides: TGTGCCAGCAGCGTATCCACTGGCTACGGCGCCGGGTATGGCTACACCTTC. Its translation: CASSVSTGYGAGYGYTF. The complete variable domain, with remaining parts taken from reference TRBV9 and TRBJ1-2, reads DSGVTQTPKHLITATGQRVTLRCSPRSGDLSVYWYQQSLDQGLQFLIQYYNGEERAKGNILERFSAQQFPDLHSELNLSSLELGDSALYFCASSVSTGYGAGYGYTFGSGTRLTVV.

The chain has TRBV10-2 and TRBJ2-7; 9 bases map to TRBD2. The V gene end was trimmed by 1 base and the J gene end by 4 bases; junction bases not matched to a gene: 2. The CDR3 consists of 14 residues. CDR1 is WSHSY, CDR2 SAAADI, per germline. Here the CDR3 reads CASSEWREGYEQYF. The DNA of the CDR3 is TGCGCCAGCAGTGAGTGGCGGGAGGGGTACGAGCAGTACTTC.

The gene calls are TRBV11-2 and TRBJ2-1, with 10 bases matching TRBD2. After removal of 3 bases from V and 7 bases from J, the junction contained 15 bases not matched to a gene. The CDR3 totals 18 residues. CDR1 and CDR2 from the germline V gene are SGHAT and FQNNGV. Written as DNA, the CDR3 is TGTGCCAGCAGCTTCCTAAGACTTGAGCGGGGGGGCCGGAATGAGCAGTTCTTC. Its translation: CASSFLRLERGGRNEQFF.

Only a few counts were recorded for this clone. This rearrangement joins TRBV19 to TRBJ1-2; 8 bases are a match to TRBD1. Germline values: CDR1 LNHDA, CDR2 SQIVND (reference sequence). This CDR3 spans 14 amino acids. Trimming cost V 4 bases and J 2 bases; bases outside gene matches: 3. The CDR3 region is CASSTTGVNYGYTF. Written as DNA, the CDR3 is TGTGCCAGTAGTACGACAGGGGTGAACTATGGCTACACCTTC.

The genes are TRBV7-2 and TRBJ2-3; 13 bases are a match to TRBD2. The junction had 9 bases not matched to a gene; V was cut back by 5 bases and J by 1 base. CDR1 is SGHTA, CDR2 FQGNSA, per germline. The CDR3 sequence is 18 residues long. For the CDR3, the DNA is TGTGCCAGCAGCCGTAAACTAGCGGGGGGGTCGGGCACAGATACGCAGTATTTT. Encoded protein: CASSRKLAGGSGTDTQYF.

As to this clone: The sample holds other DNA sequences that translate to the same CDR3. The V call is TRBV6-5, the J call TRBJ1-6; 11 bases are a match to TRBD1. V lost 0 bases and J lost 9; bases outside the gene matches: 1. CDR3 length equals 15 residues. Germline loops: CDR1 MNHEY, CDR2 SVGAGI. CDR3 in DNA: TGTGCCAGCAGTTACTCGGGGACAGGGGGTTCACCCCTCCACTTT. Its translation: CASSYSGTGGSPLHF.

The chain joins TRBV28 to TRBJ1-1; D call uncertain. This CDR3 has 14 amino acids. Trimming took 8 bases from V and 5 from J, leaving 18 bases between them. CDR1 is MDHEN and CDR2 is SYDVKM in the germline V gene. CDR3 DNA: TGTGCCAGCCGTGCACATGGCCTCTGGACTGAAGCTTTCTTT. Protein sequence: CASRAHGLWTEAFF.

This chain connects TRBV28 to TRBJ1-4; D ambiguous. Per the germline V gene, CDR1 is MDHEN and CDR2 is SYDVKM. The CDR3 has 12 amino acids. The germline V and J ends were trimmed by 3 bases and 7 bases, with 6 bases remaining between them. The CDR3 DNA follows: TGTGCCAGCAGTTTGAACGGTGAAAAACTGTTTTTT. Translating it yields CASSLNGEKLFF.

The chain couples TRBV4-1 to TRBJ2-5; 8 bases map to TRBD2. CDR1 MGHRA and CDR2 YSYEKL come from the germline V gene. V lost 3 bases, J lost 4 bases, and 4 bases stayed unmatched. The CDR3 sequence is 14 residues long. The CDR3 protein is CASSHPGLAETQYF. The CDR3 DNA follows: TGCGCCAGCAGCCACCCTGGACTAGCAGAGACCCAGTACTTC.

The chain uses TRBV10-1 and TRBJ2-1; 8 bases line up with TRBD2. This CDR3 comprises 15 residues. J was trimmed by 6 bases and V by 0 bases; bases with no gene match: 4. The germline V gene encodes CDR1 WNHNN and CDR2 SYGVQD (reference sequence). The CDR3 bases are TGCGCCAGCAGTGAGTCTCTAGCGGGCCTCAATGAGCAGTTCTTC. Amino acids: CASSESLAGLNEQFF.

J is TRBJ2-5 and V is TRBV11-2; D is perhaps TRBD2 (5 bases). The germline CDR1 and CDR2 sequences are SGHAT and FQNNGV. The CDR3 is made up of 15 amino acids. The germline V and J ends were trimmed by 5 bases and 3 bases, with 16 bases remaining between them. In DNA, the CDR3 is TGTGCCAGCAGCCTTTATGCAGACGGGGAAGAGACCCAGTACTTC. Protein sequence: CASSLYADGEETQYF.

The chain employs TRBV28 and TRBJ1-5; the match to TRBD1 covers 7 bases. CDR1 MDHEN and CDR2 SYDVKM come from the germline V gene. Trimming at V came to 5 bases and at J to 10 bases, leaving 11 bases not matched to a gene. The CDR3 contains 14 residues. The CDR3 is CASSPSGQTKPQHF. Here the CDR3 DNA reads TGTGCCAGCAGTCCCTCGGGACAGACCAAACCCCAGCATTTT.

The chain couples TRBV5-5 to TRBJ2-1; 10 bases align to TRBD1. This CDR3 has 13 residues. J gave up 9 bases and V 2 bases, and 2 bases lay outside the gene matches. Germline V gene data show CDR1 as SGHKS and CDR2 as YYEKEE (reference sequence). CDR3 nucleotides: TGTGCCAGCAGCTTCGACAGGGGGCGTGAGCAGTTCTTC. It codes for CASSFDRGREQFF.